The 28 T cell receptor beta chains below all came from one sample that was sequenced in a study of glioma-infiltrating T cells after dendritic cell vaccination. Assay used: immunoSEQ multiplex PCR; TCRdb lists only in-frame clones, some missing. The sample includes fewer than 85,000 clones, approximately 81% of them seen just once. Material: blood, obtained before dendritic cell vaccination. The receptor set was obtained from a human donor with glioblastoma.

The V gene is TRBV7-9, the J gene TRBJ1-3, with 7 bases identical to TRBD1. The CDR3 loop spans 16 amino acids. With V trimmed by 2 bases and J by 0 bases, 4 bases remained unmatched. Germline V gene sequence: CDR1 SEHNR, CDR2 FQNEAQ (reference sequence). CDR3 in amino acids: CASSLRTGPSGNTIYF. The CDR3 DNA reads as TGTGCCAGCAGCTTACGGACAGGACCCTCTGGAAACACCATATATTTT.

The rearrangement joins TRBV2 to TRBJ2-1; TRBD2 aligns across 9 bases. The ends lost 3 bases at V and 8 bases at J; junction bases unmatched: 8. The CDR3 has 15 residues. The germline V gene has CDR1 SNHLY and CDR2 FYNNEI. This CDR3 reads CASSDVAGAVDEQFF. The CDR3 coding sequence is TGTGCCAGCAGTGACGTAGCGGGGGCCGTCGATGAGCAGTTCTTC.

This clone was recorded only once. The chain combines TRBV30 with TRBJ1-2, with TRBD1 matching over 7 bases. J gave up 0 bases and V 0 bases, and 7 bases lay outside the gene matches. CDR1 is GTSNPN and CDR2 is SVGIG in the germline V gene (reference sequence). The CDR3 has 16 residues. The DNA for the CDR3 is TGTGCCTGGAGTGTCCCCGAGACAGGGTCTAACTATGGCTACACCTTC. This encodes CAWSVPETGSNYGYTF.

In this sample, this clone turned up a few times. The DNA for the CDR3 is TGCGCCAGCAGCCCCGAGCGGGGGGGCCGTGGGGAGCTGTTTTTT. Encoded protein: CASSPERGGRGELFF. J is TRBJ2-2 and V is TRBV5-1; 10 positions agree with TRBD2. This CDR3 has 15 residues. In germline, CDR1 is SGHRS, CDR2 YFSETQ. J was trimmed by 8 bases and V by 4 bases; bases with no gene match: 8.

This clone was counted a single time. CDR3: CASSLADRGSSYGYTF. Written as DNA, the CDR3 is TGTGCCAGCTCACTAGCAGACAGGGGTTCATCCTATGGCTACACCTTC. J is TRBJ1-2 and V is TRBV18; 8 bases fit TRBD1. CDR3 length: 16 residues. The V gene end was trimmed by 4 bases and the J gene end by 4 bases; junction bases not matched to a gene: 11. Per the germline V gene, CDR1 is KGHSH and CDR2 is LQKENI.

This chain joins TRBV7-7 and TRBJ1-5; 12 bases fit TRBD1. Germline CDR1 SSHAT, CDR2 FNYEAQ (reference sequence). The junction had 15 bases not matched to a gene; V was cut back by 5 bases and J by 4 bases. The CDR3 length is 19 residues. The CDR3 loop is CASSLRDRGPIKGNQPQHF. The CDR3 coding sequence is TGTGCCAGCAGCCTACGGGACAGGGGGCCTATTAAGGGGAATCAGCCCCAGCATTTT.

This clone came up once. V gene TRBV7-9 combines with J gene TRBJ1-6, with D possibly matching TRBD1 (5 bases). This CDR3 is built from 14 residues. Germline V gives CDR1 SEHNR, CDR2 FQNEAQ (reference sequence). V lost 4 bases and J lost 8, with 12 bases in between. CDR3 loop: CASSSLLRDSPLHF. The CDR3 DNA follows: TGTGCCAGCAGCTCCCTGCTCAGGGATTCACCCCTCCACTTT.

This clone is labeled medium-sized. The chain recombines TRBV4-3 with TRBJ2-2, with 10 bases lining up with TRBD1. CDR3 length: 16 amino acids. Trimming at V came to 3 bases and at J to 6 bases, leaving 7 bases not matched to a gene. Germline CDR1 LGHNA, CDR2 YSLEER. CDR3 in DNA: TGCGCCAGCAGCCAGGGGACAGGGGTGGGTGCCGGGGAGCTGTTTTTT. This encodes CASSQGTGVGAGELFF.

The chain recombines TRBV4-1 with TRBJ1-2; possibly TRBD1 for D (5 bases). Germline lookup yields CDR1 MGHRA and CDR2 YSYEKL. This CDR3 is built from 14 residues. Trimming shortened V by 1 base and J by 5 bases, and 11 bases separated the two germline ends. The CDR3 coding sequence is TGCGCCAGCAGCCAAGTGGGGGGGAGTTATGGCTACACCTTC. Translating it yields CASSQVGGSYGYTF.

The chain links TRBV19 to TRBJ1-1, with D perhaps TRBD1 (5 bases). Germline CDR1 is LNHDA and CDR2 is SQIVND (reference sequence). CDR3 length: 14 amino acids. Trimming shortened V by 7 bases and J by 3 bases, and 15 bases separated the two germline ends. This CDR3 reads CASIGGLWDTEAFF. The CDR3 DNA is TGTGCCAGTATCGGGGGGTTATGGGACACTGAAGCTTTCTTT.

In this sample, this clone turned up a few times. The chain couples TRBV7-8 to TRBJ1-4; D remains ambiguous. CDR1 is SGHVS and CDR2 is FQNEAQ in the germline V gene. Deletions cut 4 bases from V and 3 bases from J, with 9 bases between. This CDR3 has 14 amino acids. CDR3 DNA: TGTGCCAGCAGCTCGGGGTTAGCTAATGAAAAACTGTTTTTT. It yields the protein CASSSGLANEKLFF.

The chain couples TRBV6-1 to TRBJ1-5, with a weak D call TRBD1 (5 bases). V lost 2 bases to trimming and J lost 2 bases, with 10 bases between them. The CDR3 is made up of 15 amino acids. Germline V lookup: CDR1 MNHNS, CDR2 SASEGT. The DNA for the CDR3 is TGTGCCAGCAGTGAATTCAGGGCGGGCAATCAGCCCCAGCATTTT. It yields the protein CASSEFRAGNQPQHF.

The J gene is TRBJ2-1, the V gene TRBV6-4, with 10 bases aligning to TRBD2. Germline V CDR1 and CDR2: MRHNA, SNTAGT. The CDR3 extends over 17 amino acids. Losses at the gene ends were 0 bases for V and 3 bases for J; bases not matched to a gene: 5. CDR3 bases: TGTGCCAGCAGTGACTCTATAGGGACTAGCGACTACAATGAGCAGTTCTTC. It codes for CASSDSIGTSDYNEQFF.

This chain connects TRBV4-1 to TRBJ1-2, with 9 bases matching TRBD1. V lost 1 base to trimming and J lost 8 bases; unmatched junction nucleotides: 14. CDR1 and CDR2 from the germline V gene are MGHRA and YSYEKL. This CDR3 comprises 17 residues. The CDR3 DNA reads TGCGCCAGCAGCCAAGTTCAAAAGGACAGGGGAAAGGAAGGCTACACCTTC. Residues: CASSQVQKDRGKEGYTF.

The rearrangement uses TRBV5-1 and TRBJ1-2, with 7 bases lining up with TRBD1. This CDR3 comprises 15 residues. Germline lookup yields CDR1 SGHRS and CDR2 YFSETQ. The J segment lost 0 bases and the V segment lost 4 bases, leaving 6 bases of the junction unmatched. In DNA form, the CDR3 reads TGCGCCAGCAGCCTACAGGGGAGCCCTAACTATGGCTACACCTTC. Translated: CASSLQGSPNYGYTF.

The J gene is TRBJ2-7, the V gene TRBV6-5, with D possibly being TRBD1 (6 bases). Germline V gene data show CDR1 as MNHEY and CDR2 as SVGAGI. The germline V and J ends were trimmed by 2 bases and 3 bases, with 8 bases remaining between them. This CDR3 has 13 residues. Here the CDR3 reads CASSYQGNYEQYF. For the CDR3, the DNA is TGTGCCAGCAGTTACCAGGGGAACTACGAGCAGTACTTC.

V usage is TRBV2 and J usage is TRBJ1-6, with D possibly matching TRBD1 (5 bases). This CDR3 has 15 amino acids. From germline, CDR1 is SNHLY and CDR2 FYNNEI. The V end lost 5 bases, the J end lost 9 bases, and 17 bases lay between the germline ends. CDR3 sequence reads: CASSKRTPGSSPLHF. Here the CDR3 DNA reads TGTGCCAGCAGTAAAAGGACACCTGGTAGTTCACCCCTCCACTTT.

This rearrangement joins TRBV7-9 to TRBJ2-1; 11 bases line up with TRBD2. CDR3 length: 15 amino acids. Unmatched junction bases numbered 7, after V lost 4 bases and J lost 8 bases. Germline V gives CDR1 SEHNR, CDR2 FQNEAQ (reference sequence). The CDR3 sequence: CASSSLAGGVYEQFF. The CDR3 DNA follows: TGTGCCAGCAGCTCGCTAGCGGGGGGTGTTTATGAGCAGTTCTTC.

This chain connects TRBV19 to TRBJ1-2, with unresolved D. V was pared by 7 bases and J by 4 bases, with 13 bases between. The length of the CDR3 is 13 residues. CDR1 and CDR2 (germline): LNHDA, SQIVND (reference sequence). CDR3 sequence: CASMDYAGYGYTF. CDR3 DNA sequence: TGTGCCAGTATGGACTACGCGGGCTATGGCTACACCTTC.

CDR3: CASSVQGRDSPLHF. CDR3 coding DNA: TGTGCCAGTAGTGTACAGGGACGGGATTCACCCCTCCACTTT. The chain has TRBV19 and TRBJ1-6, with a tentative D call TRBD1 (6 bases). V was pared by 5 bases and J by 8 bases, with 13 bases between. The CDR3 sequence is 14 residues long. The V gene's germline CDR1 is LNHDA and CDR2 SQIVND (reference sequence). The variable domain in full, with the rest retrieved from reference TRBV19 and TRBJ1-6, is DGGITQSPKYLFRKEGQNVTLSCEQNLNHDAMYWYRQDPGQGLRLIYYSQIVNDFQKGDIAEGYSVSREKKESFPLTVTSAQKNPTAFYLCASSVQGRDSPLHFGNGTRLTVT.

In its sample, this clone was seen a few times. Here the CDR3 DNA reads TGTGCCATCCAGGGGACAGATGGAAACACCATATATTTT. Its protein product is CAIQGTDGNTIYF. This sequence joins TRBV10-3 and TRBJ1-3, with 7 bases that match TRBD1. This CDR3 comprises 13 residues. In germline, CDR1 is ENHRY, CDR2 SYGVKD. V gave up 8 bases and J gave up 3 bases; unmatched junction bases: 4.

The chain employs TRBV7-3 and TRBJ1-6; 10 bases are a match to TRBD1. The CDR3 contains 16 residues. Per the germline V gene, CDR1 is SGHTA and CDR2 is FQGTGA. V shed 2 bases, J shed 9 bases, and the junction held 7 bases outside the gene matches. CDR3 amino acids: CASSLHDRGLGSPLHF. As DNA, the CDR3 is TGTGCCAGCAGCTTACACGACAGGGGGCTAGGTTCACCCCTCCACTTT.

The chain combines TRBV5-4 with TRBJ1-1, with D hard to call. Deletions cut 1 base from V and 4 bases from J, with 8 bases between. Per the germline V gene, CDR1 is SGHNT and CDR2 is YYREEE (reference sequence). The CDR3 extends over 13 amino acids. CDR3 residues: CASSLPGSTEAFF. Here the CDR3 DNA reads TGTGCCAGCAGCTTGCCGGGAAGCACTGAAGCTTTCTTT.

The V gene is TRBV19, the J gene TRBJ1-3; no definite D call. Germline V CDR1 and CDR2: LNHDA, SQIVND (reference sequence). V was shortened by 7 bases and J by 4 bases, with 17 bases between the two germline ends. This CDR3 spans 15 amino acids. The CDR3 reads CASTSVGGNGNTIYF. In DNA, the CDR3 is TGTGCCAGTACCTCCGTGGGAGGGAACGGAAACACCATATATTTT.

Only a few counts were recorded for this clone. The CDR3 DNA follows: TGCGCCAGCAGCCATCCGAGGGAGACCCAGTACTTC. Amino acids: CASSHPRETQYF. The chain joins TRBV4-1 to TRBJ2-5, with D unclear. Trimming pared 3 bases from V and 5 bases from J, leaving 7 bases between. CDR3 length: 12 amino acids. The germline V gene has CDR1 MGHRA and CDR2 YSYEKL.

The chain recombines TRBV4-3 with TRBJ2-7; D not certain. The length of the CDR3 is 13 residues. Trimming cost V 4 bases and J 5 bases, with 12 bases left between them. Germline values: CDR1 LGHNA, CDR2 YSLEER. CDR3 bases: TGCGCCAGCAGCCTACATACACAGAACGAGCAGTACTTC. Its translation is CASSLHTQNEQYF.

The rearrangement joins TRBV7-2 to TRBJ1-2; unclear D gene. The CDR3 totals 13 residues. The V and J ends lost 1 base and 5 bases respectively, with 8 bases between them. CDR1 SGHTA and CDR2 FQGNSA come from the germline V gene. CDR3 coding DNA: TGTGCCAGCAGCTTAGAATATTTTTATGGCTACACCTTC. Residues: CASSLEYFYGYTF.

This chain connects TRBV25-1 to TRBJ2-1; TRBD2 matches 8 bases. This CDR3 has 18 amino acids. CDR1 is MGHDK and CDR2 is SYGVNS in the germline V gene. V shed 3 bases, J shed 0 bases, and the junction held 10 bases outside the gene matches. CDR3 region: CASSDRTSGACSYNEQFF. The CDR3, as DNA: TGTGCCAGCAGTGATAGAACTAGCGGAGCTTGCTCCTACAATGAGCAGTTCTTC.